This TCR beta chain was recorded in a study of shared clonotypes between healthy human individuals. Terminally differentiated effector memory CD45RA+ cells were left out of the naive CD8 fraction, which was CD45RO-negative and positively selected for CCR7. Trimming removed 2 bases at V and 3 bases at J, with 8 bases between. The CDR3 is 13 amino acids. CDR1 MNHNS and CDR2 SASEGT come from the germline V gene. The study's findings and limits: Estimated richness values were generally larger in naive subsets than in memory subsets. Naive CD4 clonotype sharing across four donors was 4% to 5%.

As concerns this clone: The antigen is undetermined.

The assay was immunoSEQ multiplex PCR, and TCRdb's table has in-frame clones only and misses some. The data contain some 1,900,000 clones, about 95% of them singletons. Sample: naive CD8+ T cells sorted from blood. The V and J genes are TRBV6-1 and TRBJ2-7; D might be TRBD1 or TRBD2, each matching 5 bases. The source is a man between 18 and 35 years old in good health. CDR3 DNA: TGTGCCAGCAGTGAATTGGGGGTCTACGAGCAGTACTTC. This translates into CASSELGVYEQYF.